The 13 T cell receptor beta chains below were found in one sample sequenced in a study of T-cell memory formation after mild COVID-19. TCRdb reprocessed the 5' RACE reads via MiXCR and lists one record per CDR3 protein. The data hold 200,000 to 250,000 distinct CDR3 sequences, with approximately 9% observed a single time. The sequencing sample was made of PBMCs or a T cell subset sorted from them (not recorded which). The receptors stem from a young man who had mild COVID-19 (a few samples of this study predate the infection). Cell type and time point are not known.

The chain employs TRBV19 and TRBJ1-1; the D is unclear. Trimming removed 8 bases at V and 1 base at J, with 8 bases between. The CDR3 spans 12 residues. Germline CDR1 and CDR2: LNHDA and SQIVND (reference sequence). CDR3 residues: CASGNRNTEAFF. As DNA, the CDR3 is TGTGCCAGTGGGAACAGGAACACTGAAGCTTTCTTT.

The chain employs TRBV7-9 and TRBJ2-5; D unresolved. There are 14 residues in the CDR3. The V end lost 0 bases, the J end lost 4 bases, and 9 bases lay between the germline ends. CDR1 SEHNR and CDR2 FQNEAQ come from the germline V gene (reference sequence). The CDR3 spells CASSLASKGETQYF. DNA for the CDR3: TGTGCCAGCAGCTTAGCGTCAAAGGGAGAGACCCAGTACTTC.

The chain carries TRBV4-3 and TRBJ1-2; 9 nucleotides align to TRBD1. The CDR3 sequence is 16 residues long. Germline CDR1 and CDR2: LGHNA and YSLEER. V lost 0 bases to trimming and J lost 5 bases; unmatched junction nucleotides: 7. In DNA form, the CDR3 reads TGCGCCAGCAGCCAAGAGGCCGGGACAGGGTCTTATGGCTACACCTTC. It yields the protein CASSQEAGTGSYGYTF.

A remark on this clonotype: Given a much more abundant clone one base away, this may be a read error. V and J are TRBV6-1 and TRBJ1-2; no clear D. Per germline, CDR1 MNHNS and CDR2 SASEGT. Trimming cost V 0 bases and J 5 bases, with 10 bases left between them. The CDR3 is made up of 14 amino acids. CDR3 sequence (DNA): TGTGCCAGCAGTGAAGCGCTCGGGGATTATGGCTACACCTTC. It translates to CASSEALGDYGYTF.

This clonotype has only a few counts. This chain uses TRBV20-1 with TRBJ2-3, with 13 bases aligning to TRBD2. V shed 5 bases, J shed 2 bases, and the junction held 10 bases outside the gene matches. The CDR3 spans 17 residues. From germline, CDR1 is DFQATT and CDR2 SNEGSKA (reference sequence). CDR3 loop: CSASGTSGAFLTDTQYF. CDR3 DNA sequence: TGCAGTGCTTCCGGGACTAGCGGGGCGTTTCTCACAGATACGCAGTATTTT.

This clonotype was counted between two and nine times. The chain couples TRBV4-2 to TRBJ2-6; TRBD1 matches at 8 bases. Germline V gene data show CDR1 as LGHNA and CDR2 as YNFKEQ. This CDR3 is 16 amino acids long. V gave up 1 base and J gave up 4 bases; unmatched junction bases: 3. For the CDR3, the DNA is TGTGCCAGCAGCCAAGGGACAGGGTCCGGGGCCAACGTCCTGACTTTC. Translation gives CASSQGTGSGANVLTF.

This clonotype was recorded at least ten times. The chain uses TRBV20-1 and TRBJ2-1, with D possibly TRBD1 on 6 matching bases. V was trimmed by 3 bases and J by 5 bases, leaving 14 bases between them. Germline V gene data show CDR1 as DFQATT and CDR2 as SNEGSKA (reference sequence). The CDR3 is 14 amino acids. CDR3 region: CSARSEDRHNEQFF. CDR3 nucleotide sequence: TGCAGTGCTAGGAGCGAGGACAGACACAATGAGCAGTTCTTC.

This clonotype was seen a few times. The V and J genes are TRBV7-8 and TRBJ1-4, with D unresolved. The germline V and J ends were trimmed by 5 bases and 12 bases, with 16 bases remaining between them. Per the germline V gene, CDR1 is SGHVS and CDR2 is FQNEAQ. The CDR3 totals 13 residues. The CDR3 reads CASSERVPGELFF. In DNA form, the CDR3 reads TGTGCCAGCAGCGAACGGGTACCCGGGGAACTGTTTTTT.

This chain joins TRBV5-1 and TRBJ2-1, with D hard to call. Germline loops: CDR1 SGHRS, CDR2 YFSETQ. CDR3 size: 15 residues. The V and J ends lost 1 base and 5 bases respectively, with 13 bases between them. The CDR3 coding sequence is TGCGCCAGCAGCTTGCTCGCGTACCTCCACAATGAGCAGTTCTTC. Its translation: CASSLLAYLHNEQFF. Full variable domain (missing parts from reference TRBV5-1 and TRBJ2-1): KAGVTQTPRYLIKTRGQQVTLSCSPISGHRSVSWYQQTPGQGLQFLFEYFSETQRNKGNFPGRFSGRQFSNSRSEMNVSTLELGDSALYLCASSLLAYLHNEQFFGPGTRLTVL.

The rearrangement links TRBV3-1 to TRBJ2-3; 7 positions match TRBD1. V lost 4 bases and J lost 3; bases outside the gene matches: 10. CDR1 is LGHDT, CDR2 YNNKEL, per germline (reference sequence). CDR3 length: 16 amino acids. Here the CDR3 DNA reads TGTGCCAGCAGCCCGTTACAGGGGATCATGACAGATACGCAGTATTTT. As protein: CASSPLQGIMTDTQYF.

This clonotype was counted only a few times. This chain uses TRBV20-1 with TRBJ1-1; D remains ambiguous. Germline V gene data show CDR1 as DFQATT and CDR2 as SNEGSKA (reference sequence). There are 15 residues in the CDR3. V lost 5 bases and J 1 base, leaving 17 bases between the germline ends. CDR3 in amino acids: CSARRIDGENTEAFF. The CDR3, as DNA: TGCAGTGCTCGACGCATTGACGGGGAGAACACTGAAGCTTTCTTT.

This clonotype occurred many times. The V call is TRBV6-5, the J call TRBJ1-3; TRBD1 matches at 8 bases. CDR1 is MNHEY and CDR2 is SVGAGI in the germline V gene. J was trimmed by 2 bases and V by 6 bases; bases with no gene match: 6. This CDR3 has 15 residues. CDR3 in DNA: TGTGCCAGCAGCCTCCTACAGGGGGCTGGAAACACCATATATTTT. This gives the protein CASSLLQGAGNTIYF.

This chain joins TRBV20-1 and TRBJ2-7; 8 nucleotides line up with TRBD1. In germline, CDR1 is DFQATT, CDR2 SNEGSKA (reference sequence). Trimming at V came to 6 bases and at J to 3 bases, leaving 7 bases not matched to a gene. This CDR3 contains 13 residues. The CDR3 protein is CSAQTDRGYEQYV. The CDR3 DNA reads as TGCAGTGCCCAAACCGACAGGGGCTACGAGCAGTACGTC.